Listed below are T cell receptor beta chains from one sample, sequenced in a study of blood T cells in healthy people across ages. TCRdb processed the 5' RACE reads anew with MiXCR; each CDR3 protein has one entry. The table includes 800,000 to 900,000 distinct CDR3 sequences, about 62% detected once. Input material: blood. The receptors derive from a young man in good health. Each CDR3 is given with its conserved first and last residue. Clone size is given for some rows only: seen once, a few or many times, or a class if the clone is expanded.

J: TRBJ2-1
V: TRBV6-2/TRBV6-3
size: few
CDR3: CASNLGTRYNEQFF

J: TRBJ2-5
V: TRBV7-9
size: once
CDR3: CASSTGTGVAETQYF

J: TRBJ2-1
V: TRBV19
size: few
CDR3: CASKWTGAAFNEQFF

J: NA
V: TRBV29-1
size: NA
CDR3: CSVGRGWSYEQYF

J: TRBJ2-7
V: TRBV20-1
size: many
CDR3: CSASGGVTYEQYF

J: TRBJ2-1
V: TRBV4-3
size: NA
CDR3: CAGSQDWQNNEQFF

J: TRBJ2-6
V: TRBV28
size: NA
CDR3: CASMISGANVLTF

J: TRBJ2-1
V: TRBV9
size: NA
CDR3: CASSVEAAGGYNEQFF

J: TRBJ2-7
V: TRBV2
size: few
CDR3: CASTLVSYEQYF

J: TRBJ1-5
V: TRBV20-1
size: NA
CDR3: CSARDQVWSNQPQHF

J: TRBJ2-1
V: TRBV29-1
size: NA
CDR3: CSVASETQFF

J: TRBJ2-6
V: TRBV20-1
size: NA
CDR3: CSARKLSGANVLTF

J: TRBJ2-7
V: TRBV7-8
size: NA
CDR3: CASRQATEAYEQYF

J: TRBJ1-1
V: TRBV20-1
size: NA
CDR3: CSARDPWGQGSTEAFF

J: TRBJ2-7
V: TRBV6-1
size: few
CDR3: CASSEAGLSYEQYF